The text below deals with one T cell receptor beta chain. TCRdb reprocessed the RT-PCR reads via MiXCR and lists one record per CDR3 protein. The sample shows 500,000 to 600,000 distinct CDR3 sequences, approximately 10% of them seen only once. The ends were cut back, 5 bases at V and 3 bases at J, with 20 bases in the middle. Germline assignment: CDR1 MNHNS and CDR2 SASEGT. This CDR3 is 16 amino acids long. This entry belongs to a study of response to subunit inactivated influenza vaccine. The starting material was PBMCs from blood, obtained on the day of vaccination. This TCR derives from a man between 50 and 59 years old who received an inactivated influenza vaccine. This chain joins TRBV6-1 and TRBJ2-7; D possibly uses TRBD1 or TRBD2 (5 bases each). In DNA, the CDR3 is TGTGCCAGCAGTACAATCCGGGACGGATCCTTCTACGAGCAGTACTTC. Translated: CASSTIRDGSFYEQYF.